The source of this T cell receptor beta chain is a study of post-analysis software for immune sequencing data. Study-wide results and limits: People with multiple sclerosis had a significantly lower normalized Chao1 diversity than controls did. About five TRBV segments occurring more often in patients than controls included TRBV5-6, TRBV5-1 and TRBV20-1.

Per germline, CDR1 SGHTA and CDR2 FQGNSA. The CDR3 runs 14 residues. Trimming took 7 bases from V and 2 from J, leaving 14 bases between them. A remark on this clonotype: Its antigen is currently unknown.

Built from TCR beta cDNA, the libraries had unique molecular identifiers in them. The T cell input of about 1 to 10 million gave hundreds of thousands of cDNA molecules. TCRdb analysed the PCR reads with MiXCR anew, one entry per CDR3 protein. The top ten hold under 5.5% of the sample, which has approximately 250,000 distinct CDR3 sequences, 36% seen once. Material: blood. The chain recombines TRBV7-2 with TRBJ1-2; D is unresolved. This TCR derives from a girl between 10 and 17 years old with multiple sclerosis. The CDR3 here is CASTTRPRNYGYTF. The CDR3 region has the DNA TGTGCCAGCACGACCCGGCCGAGGAACTATGGCTACACCTTC.